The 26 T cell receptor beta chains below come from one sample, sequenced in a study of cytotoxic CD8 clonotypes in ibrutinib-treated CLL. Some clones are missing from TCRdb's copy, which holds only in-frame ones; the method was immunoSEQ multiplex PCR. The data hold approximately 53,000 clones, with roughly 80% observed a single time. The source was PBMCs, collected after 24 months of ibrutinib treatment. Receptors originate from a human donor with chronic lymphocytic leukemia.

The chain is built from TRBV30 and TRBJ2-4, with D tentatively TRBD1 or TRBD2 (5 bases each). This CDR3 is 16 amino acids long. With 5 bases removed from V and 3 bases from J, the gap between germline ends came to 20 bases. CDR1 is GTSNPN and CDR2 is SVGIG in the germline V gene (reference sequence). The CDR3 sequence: CAWARGRALGKNIQYF. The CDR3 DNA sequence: TGTGCCTGGGCTCGGGGCAGAGCTTTGGGCAAAAACATTCAGTACTTC.

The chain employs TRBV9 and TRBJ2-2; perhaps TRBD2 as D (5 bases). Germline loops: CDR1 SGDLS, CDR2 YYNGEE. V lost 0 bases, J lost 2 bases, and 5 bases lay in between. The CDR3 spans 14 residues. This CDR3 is CASSVAGNTGELFF. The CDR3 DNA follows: TGTGCCAGCAGCGTAGCGGGAAACACCGGGGAGCTGTTTTTT.

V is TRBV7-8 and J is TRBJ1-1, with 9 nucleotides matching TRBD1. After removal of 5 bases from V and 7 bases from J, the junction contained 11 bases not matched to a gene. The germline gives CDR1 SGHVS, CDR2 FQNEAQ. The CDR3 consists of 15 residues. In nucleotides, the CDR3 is TGTGCCAGCAGCCCAGCGGACAGGGGAGATGGTGAAGCTTTCTTT. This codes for CASSPADRGDGEAFF.

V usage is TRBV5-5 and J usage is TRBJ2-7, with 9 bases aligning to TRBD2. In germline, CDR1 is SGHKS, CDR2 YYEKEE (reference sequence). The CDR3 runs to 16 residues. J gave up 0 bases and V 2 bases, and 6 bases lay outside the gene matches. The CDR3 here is CASSFSIAGASYEQYF. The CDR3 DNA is TGTGCCAGCAGCTTCTCTATAGCGGGAGCCTCCTACGAGCAGTACTTC.

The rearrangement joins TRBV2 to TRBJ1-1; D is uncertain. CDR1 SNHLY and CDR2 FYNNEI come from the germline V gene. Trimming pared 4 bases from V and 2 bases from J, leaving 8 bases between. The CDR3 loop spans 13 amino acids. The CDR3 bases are TGTGCCAGCAGTGTTACAGTAAACACTGAAGCTTTCTTT. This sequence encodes CASSVTVNTEAFF.

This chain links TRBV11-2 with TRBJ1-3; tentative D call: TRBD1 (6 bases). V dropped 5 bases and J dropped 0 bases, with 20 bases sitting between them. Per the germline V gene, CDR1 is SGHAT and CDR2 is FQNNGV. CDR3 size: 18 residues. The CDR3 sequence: CASSPLGGSLSSGNTIYF. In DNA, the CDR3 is TGTGCCAGCAGCCCGTTAGGGGGGAGCCTCAGCTCTGGAAACACCATATATTTT. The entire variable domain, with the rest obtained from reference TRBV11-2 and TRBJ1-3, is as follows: EAGVAQSPRYKIIEKRQSVAFWCNPISGHATLYWYQQILGQGPKLLIQFQNNGVVDDSQLPKDRFSAERLKGVDSTLKIQPAKLEDSAVYLCASSPLGGSLSSGNTIYFGEGSWLTVV.

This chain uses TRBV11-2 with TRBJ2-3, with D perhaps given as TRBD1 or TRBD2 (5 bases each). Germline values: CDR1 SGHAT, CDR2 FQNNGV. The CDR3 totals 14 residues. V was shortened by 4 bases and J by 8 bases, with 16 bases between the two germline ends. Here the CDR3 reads CASSSPSVRGTQYF. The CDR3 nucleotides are TGTGCCAGCAGCTCCCCCAGCGTGAGGGGTACGCAGTATTTT. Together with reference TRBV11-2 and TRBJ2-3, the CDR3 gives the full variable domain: EAGVAQSPRYKIIEKRQSVAFWCNPISGHATLYWYQQILGQGPKLLIQFQNNGVVDDSQLPKDRFSAERLKGVDSTLKIQPAKLEDSAVYLCASSSPSVRGTQYFGPGTRLTVL.

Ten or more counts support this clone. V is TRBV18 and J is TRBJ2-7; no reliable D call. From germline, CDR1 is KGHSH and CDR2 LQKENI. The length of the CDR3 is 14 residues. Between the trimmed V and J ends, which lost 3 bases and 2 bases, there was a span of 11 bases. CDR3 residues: CASSPIRLAYEQYF. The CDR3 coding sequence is TGTGCCAGCTCACCTATCAGACTGGCCTACGAGCAGTACTTC. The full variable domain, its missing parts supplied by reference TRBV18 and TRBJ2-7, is NAGVMQNPRHLVRRRGQEARLRCSPMKGHSHVYWYRQLPEEGLKFMVYLQKENIIDESGMPKERFSAEFPKEGPSILRIQQVVRGDSAAYFCASSPIRLAYEQYFGPGTRLTVT.

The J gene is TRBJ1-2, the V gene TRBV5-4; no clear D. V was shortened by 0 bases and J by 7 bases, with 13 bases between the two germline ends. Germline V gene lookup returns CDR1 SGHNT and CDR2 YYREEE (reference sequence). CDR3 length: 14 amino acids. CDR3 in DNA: TGTGCCAGCAGCTTGGACTCGTCCGCGCGTGGCTACACCTTC. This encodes CASSLDSSARGYTF.

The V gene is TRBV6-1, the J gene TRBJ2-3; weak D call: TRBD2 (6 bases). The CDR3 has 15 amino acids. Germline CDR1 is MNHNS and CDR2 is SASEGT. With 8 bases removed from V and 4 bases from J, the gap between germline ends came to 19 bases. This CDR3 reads CASGALSGGPDTQYF. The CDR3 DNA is TGTGCCAGCGGGGCCCTTAGCGGAGGCCCAGATACGCAGTATTTT.

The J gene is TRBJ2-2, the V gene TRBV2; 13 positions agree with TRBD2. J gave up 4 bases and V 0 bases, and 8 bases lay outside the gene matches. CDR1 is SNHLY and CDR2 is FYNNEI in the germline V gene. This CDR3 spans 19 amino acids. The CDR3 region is CASSEAGGLAGFGTGELFF. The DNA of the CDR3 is TGTGCCAGCAGTGAAGCGGGGGGACTAGCGGGATTCGGCACCGGGGAGCTGTTTTTT.

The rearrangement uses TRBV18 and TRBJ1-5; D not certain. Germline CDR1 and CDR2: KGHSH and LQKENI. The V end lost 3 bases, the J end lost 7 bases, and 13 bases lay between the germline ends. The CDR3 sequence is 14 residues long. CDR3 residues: CASSPSRGEQPQHF. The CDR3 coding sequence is TGTGCCAGCTCACCCTCCCGGGGAGAACAGCCCCAGCATTTT.

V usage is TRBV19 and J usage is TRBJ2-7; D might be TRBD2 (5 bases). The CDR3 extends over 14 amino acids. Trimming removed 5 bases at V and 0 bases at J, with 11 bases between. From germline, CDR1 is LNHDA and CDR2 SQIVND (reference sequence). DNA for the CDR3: TGTGCCAGTAGTCGGGGAGCGAGCTCCTACGAGCAGTACTTC. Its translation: CASSRGASSYEQYF. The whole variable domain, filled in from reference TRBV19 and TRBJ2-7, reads DGGITQSPKYLFRKEGQNVTLSCEQNLNHDAMYWYRQDPGQGLRLIYYSQIVNDFQKGDIAEGYSVSREKKESFPLTVTSAQKNPTAFYLCASSRGASSYEQYFGPGTRLTVT.

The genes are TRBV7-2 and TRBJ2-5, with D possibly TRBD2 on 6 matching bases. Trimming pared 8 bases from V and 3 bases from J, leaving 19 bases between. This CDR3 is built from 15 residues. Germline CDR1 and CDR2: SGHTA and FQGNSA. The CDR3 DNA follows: TGTGCCAGCTCCGTGGACGGGAGAAAGGAAGAGACCCAGTACTTC. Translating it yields CASSVDGRKEETQYF.

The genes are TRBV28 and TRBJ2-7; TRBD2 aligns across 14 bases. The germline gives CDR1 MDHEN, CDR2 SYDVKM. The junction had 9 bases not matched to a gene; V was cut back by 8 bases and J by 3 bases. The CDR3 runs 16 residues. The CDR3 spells CASLGLAGGLLYEQYF. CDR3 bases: TGTGCCAGCCTTGGACTAGCGGGAGGTCTCCTCTACGAGCAGTACTTC.

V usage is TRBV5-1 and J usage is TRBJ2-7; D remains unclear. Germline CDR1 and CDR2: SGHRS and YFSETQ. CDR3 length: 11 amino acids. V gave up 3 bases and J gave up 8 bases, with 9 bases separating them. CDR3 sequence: CASSSGSKQYF. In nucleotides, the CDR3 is TGCGCCAGCAGCTCGGGTAGTAAGCAGTACTTC.

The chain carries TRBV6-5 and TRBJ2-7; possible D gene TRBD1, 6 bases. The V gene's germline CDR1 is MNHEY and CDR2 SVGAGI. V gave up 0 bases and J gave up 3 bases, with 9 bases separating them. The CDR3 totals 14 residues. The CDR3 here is CASSYSLQGYEQYF. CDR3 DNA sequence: TGTGCCAGCAGTTACTCGTTACAGGGCTACGAGCAGTACTTC.

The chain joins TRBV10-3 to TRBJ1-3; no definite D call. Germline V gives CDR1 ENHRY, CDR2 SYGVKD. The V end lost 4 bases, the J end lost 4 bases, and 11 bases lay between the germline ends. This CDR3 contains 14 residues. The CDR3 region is CAISAEFVGNTIYF. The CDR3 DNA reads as TGTGCCATCAGTGCCGAATTCGTAGGAAACACCATATATTTT.

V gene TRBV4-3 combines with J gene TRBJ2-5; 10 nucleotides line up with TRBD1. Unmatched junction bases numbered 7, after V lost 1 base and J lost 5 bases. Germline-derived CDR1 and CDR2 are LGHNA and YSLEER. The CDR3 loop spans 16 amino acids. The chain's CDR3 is CASSQGDRGGDETQYF. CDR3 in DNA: TGCGCCAGCAGCCAAGGGGACAGGGGAGGGGATGAGACCCAGTACTTC.

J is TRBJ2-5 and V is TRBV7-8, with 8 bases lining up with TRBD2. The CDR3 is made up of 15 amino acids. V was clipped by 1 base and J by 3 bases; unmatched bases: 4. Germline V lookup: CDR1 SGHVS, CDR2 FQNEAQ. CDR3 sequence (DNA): TGTGCCAGCAGCTTAGGAGCGGGAGTCAAAGAGACCCAGTACTTC. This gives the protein CASSLGAGVKETQYF.

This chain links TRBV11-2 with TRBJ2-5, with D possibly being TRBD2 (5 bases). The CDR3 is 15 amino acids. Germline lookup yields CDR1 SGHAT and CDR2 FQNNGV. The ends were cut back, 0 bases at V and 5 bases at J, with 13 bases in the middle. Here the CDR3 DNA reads TGTGCCAGCAGCTTAGAGGGCGGGCGTATCGAGACCCAGTACTTC. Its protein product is CASSLEGGRIETQYF.

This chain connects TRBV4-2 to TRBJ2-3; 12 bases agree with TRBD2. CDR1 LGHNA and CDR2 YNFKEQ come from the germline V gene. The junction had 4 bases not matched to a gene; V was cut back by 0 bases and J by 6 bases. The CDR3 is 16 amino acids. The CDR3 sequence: CASSQESGLAGDTQYF. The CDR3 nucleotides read TGTGCCAGCAGCCAAGAGTCGGGACTAGCGGGTGATACGCAGTATTTT.

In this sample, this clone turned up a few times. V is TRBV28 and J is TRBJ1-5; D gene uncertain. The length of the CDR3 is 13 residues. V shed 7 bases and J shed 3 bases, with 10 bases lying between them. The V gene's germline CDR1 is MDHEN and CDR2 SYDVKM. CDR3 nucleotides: TGTGCCAGCAAAAGTGGCCCCAATCAGCCCCAGCATTTT. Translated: CASKSGPNQPQHF. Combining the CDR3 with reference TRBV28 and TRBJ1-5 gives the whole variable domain DVKVTQSSRYLVKRTGEKVFLECVQDMDHENMFWYRQDPGLGLRLIYFSYDVKMKEKGDIPEGYSVSREKKERFSLILESASTNQTSMYLCASKSGPNQPQHFGDGTRLSIL.

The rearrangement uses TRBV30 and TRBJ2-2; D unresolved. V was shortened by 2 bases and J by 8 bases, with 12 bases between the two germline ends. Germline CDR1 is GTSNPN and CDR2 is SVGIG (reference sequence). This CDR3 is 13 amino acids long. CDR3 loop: CAWSTRLDGELFF. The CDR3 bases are TGTGCCTGGAGTACAAGGCTCGATGGGGAGCTGTTTTTT. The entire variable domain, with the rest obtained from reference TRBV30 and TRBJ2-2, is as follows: SQTIHQWPATLVQPVGSPLSLECTVEGTSNPNLYWYRQAAGRGLQLLFYSVGIGQISSEVPQNLSASRPQDRQFILSSKKLLLSDSGFYLCAWSTRLDGELFFGEGSRLTVL.

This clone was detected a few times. CDR3 nucleotide sequence: TGTGCCAGCACCAGTACAGGGGACCAGCCCCAGCATTTT. Protein: CASTSTGDQPQHF. This chain joins TRBV2 and TRBJ1-5; 7 positions agree with TRBD1. V was clipped by 7 bases and J by 7 bases; unmatched bases: 7. Germline CDR1 reads SNHLY; CDR2 reads FYNNEI. There are 13 residues in the CDR3. Together with reference TRBV2 and TRBJ1-5, the CDR3 gives the full variable domain: EPEVTQTPSHQVTQMGQEVILRCVPISNHLYFYWYRQILGQKVEFLVSFYNNEISEKSEIFDDQFSVERPDGSNFTLKIRSTKLEDSAMYFCASTSTGDQPQHFGDGTRLSIL.

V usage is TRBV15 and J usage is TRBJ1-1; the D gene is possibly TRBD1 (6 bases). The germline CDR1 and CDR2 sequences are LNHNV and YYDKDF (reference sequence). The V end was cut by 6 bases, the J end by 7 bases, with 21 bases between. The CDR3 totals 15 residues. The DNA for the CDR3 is TGTGCCACCAGATACTTCACAGGGATCGCCGATGAAGCTTTCTTT. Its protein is CATRYFTGIADEAFF.